The rows below give T cell receptor beta chains drawn from one sample of a study of breast tumors, draining lymph nodes, adjacent tissues. Each CDR3 protein gets one entry after TCRdb re-called the multiplex PCR reads with MiXCR. Here the sample spans hundreds of thousands of distinct CDR3 sequences, roughly 32% being singletons. Sequencing was performed on axillary lymph node tissue. These receptors all come from a female donor with breast cancer. Some clones in this sample may be carry-over from other donors' samples. CDR3s include the opening cysteine and the closing phenylalanine or tryptophan. The D gene is left open where the match is weak. Clone sizes are given selectively: once, few, many, or a class where the clone is expanded.

CDR3 DNA: TGTGCCAGCAGCTTGGGCCGCATAGATACGCAGTATTTT; CDR3 protein: CASSLGRIDTQYF; D gene: NA; clone size: many; V gene: TRBV5-5; J gene: TRBJ2-3
CDR3 DNA: TGCGCCAGCAGCCAAGATTGGGGAGGCGGGAGAACAGAAGAGCAGTTCTTC; CDR3 protein: CASSQDWGGGRTEEQFF; D gene: TRBD2; clone size: many; V gene: TRBV4-3; J gene: TRBJ2-1
CDR3 DNA: TGTGCCAGCAGCTTTCGAGAGCGGGAGGGTTTTTACGAGCAGTACTTC; CDR3 protein: CASSFREREGFYEQYF; D gene: TRBD2; clone size: many; V gene: TRBV7-6; J gene: TRBJ2-7
CDR3 DNA: TGTGCCAGCAGCTTAGGGCGACAGGTCTCCTACAATGAGCAGTTCTTC; CDR3 protein: CASSLGRQVSYNEQFF; D gene: NA; clone size: many; V gene: TRBV11-2; J gene: TRBJ2-1
CDR3 DNA: TGTGCCAGCAGTTTCGGTAATTCACCCCTCCACTTT; CDR3 protein: CASSFGNSPLHF; D gene: NA; clone size: NA; V gene: TRBV12-3/TRBV12-4; J gene: TRBJ1-6
CDR3 DNA: TGTGCCAGCAGTTTAAGGTCGGCAGGGGTTCAGCCCCAGCATTTT; CDR3 protein: CASSLRSAGVQPQHF; D gene: NA; clone size: few; V gene: TRBV28; J gene: TRBJ1-5
CDR3 DNA: TGTGCCAGCAGTTTAGGGCGGCTAGCGAACATTCAGTACTTC; CDR3 protein: CASSLGRLANIQYF; D gene: NA; clone size: few; V gene: TRBV27; J gene: TRBJ2-4
CDR3 DNA: TGCAGCGTTGAGCTCAGGGTATCAGATACGCAGTATTTT; CDR3 protein: CSVELRVSDTQYF; D gene: NA; clone size: many; V gene: TRBV29-1; J gene: TRBJ2-3
CDR3 DNA: TGTGCCAGCACCCTGGGGACACGACCCTACGAGCAGTACTTC; CDR3 protein: CASTLGTRPYEQYF; D gene: NA; clone size: many; V gene: TRBV9; J gene: TRBJ2-7
CDR3 DNA: TGCAGTGCTAGTCTCGGGAGGGTAACAGATACGCAGTATTTT; CDR3 protein: CSASLGRVTDTQYF; D gene: TRBD2; clone size: many; V gene: TRBV20-1; J gene: TRBJ2-3
CDR3 DNA: TGTGCCACCAGTGGGCAGGGCCGATCCGGGGAGCTGTTTTTT; CDR3 protein: CATSGQGRSGELFF; D gene: NA; clone size: many; V gene: TRBV24-1; J gene: TRBJ2-2
CDR3 DNA: TGTGCCAGCAGTTCGGACAGGGGAGCAAATCAGCCCCAGCATTTT; CDR3 protein: CASSSDRGANQPQHF; D gene: TRBD1; clone size: many; V gene: TRBV2; J gene: TRBJ1-5
CDR3 DNA: TGCAGCGTTATGGTAGACAATCAGCCCCAGCATTTT; CDR3 protein: CSVMVDNQPQHF; D gene: NA; clone size: NA; V gene: TRBV29-1; J gene: TRBJ1-5